The 13 T cell receptor beta chains below come from one sample, sequenced in a study of T cell changes during pregnancy in multiple sclerosis. Libraries were prepared by immunoSEQ multiplex PCR; TCRdb keeps only in-frame clonotypes and omits some of them. The table records 100,000 or so clones, approximately 92% of them present only once. This sample comprised peripheral blood, obtained in the first trimester of pregnancy. All receptors derive from a female donor with multiple sclerosis, enrolled in a pregnancy study.

CDR3 in amino acids: CASSGTAPGTQYF. The CDR3 nucleotides are TGTGCCAGCAGCGGGACAGCACCCGGGACCCAGTACTTC. V gene TRBV2 combines with J gene TRBJ2-5; TRBD1 agrees at 7 bases. The trim removed 6 bases at V and 7 bases at J, leaving 8 bases unmatched. The CDR3 loop spans 13 amino acids. Germline CDR1 SNHLY, CDR2 FYNNEI.

The rearrangement uses TRBV19 and TRBJ2-3; D is unresolved. With 4 bases removed from V and 2 bases from J, the gap between germline ends came to 4 bases. The germline V gene has CDR1 LNHDA and CDR2 SQIVND (reference sequence). The CDR3 runs 12 residues. The CDR3 DNA sequence: TGTGCCAGTAGTACCTACACAGATACGCAGTATTTT. This codes for CASSTYTDTQYF.

In DNA form, the CDR3 reads TGTGCCAGCAGTTCCTCACCGGACAGCAGCACAGATACGCAGTATTTT. This codes for CASSSSPDSSTDTQYF. V gene TRBV6-5 combines with J gene TRBJ2-3; D perhaps matches TRBD1 (6 bases). This CDR3 is 16 amino acids long. In germline, CDR1 is MNHEY, CDR2 SVGAGI. Trimming removed 4 bases from V and 0 bases from J, with 14 bases in between.

This chain joins TRBV5-1 and TRBJ2-2; the match to TRBD1 covers 8 bases. Germline CDR1 is SGHRS and CDR2 is YFSETQ. V gave up 7 bases and J gave up 5 bases; unmatched junction bases: 7. The CDR3 runs to 14 residues. In DNA form, the CDR3 reads TGCGCCAGCTTTCGGACAGGGACGACCGGGGAGCTGTTTTTT. Protein product: CASFRTGTTGELFF.

This clone was picked up many times. This chain links TRBV2 with TRBJ1-2; D possibly corresponds to TRBD1 (6 bases). V was cut by 3 bases and J by 4 bases, with 21 bases left in between. CDR1 SNHLY and CDR2 FYNNEI come from the germline V gene. The CDR3 length is 17 residues. CDR3 residues: CASSESVRLQGLYGYTF. CDR3 coding DNA: TGTGCCAGCAGTGAGTCGGTCCGGCTCCAGGGGCTCTATGGCTACACCTTC.

This clone occurred once. The chain employs TRBV7-2 and TRBJ1-2; the match to TRBD1 covers 8 bases. Germline V gene lookup returns CDR1 SGHTA and CDR2 FQGNSA. J was trimmed by 7 bases and V by 7 bases; bases with no gene match: 8. This CDR3 contains 13 residues. The CDR3 reads CASTLSTGVGYTF. The CDR3 DNA reads as TGTGCCAGCACCCTTTCGACAGGGGTTGGCTACACCTTC.

The chain recombines TRBV6-5 with TRBJ1-1, with D possibly matching TRBD1 (6 bases). The germline V gene has CDR1 MNHEY and CDR2 SVGAGI. CDR3 length equals 15 residues. Trimming took off 6 bases at V and 2 bases at J, with 16 bases between the two ends. CDR3 loop: CASRRDGQKNTEAFF. The CDR3 nucleotides read TGTGCCAGCAGGAGAGATGGACAGAAAAACACTGAAGCTTTCTTT.

The V gene is TRBV7-8, the J gene TRBJ1-5; TRBD1 might be the D (5 bases). The CDR3 has 15 residues. V shed 6 bases and J shed 7 bases, with 19 bases lying between them. Germline V gene data show CDR1 as SGHVS and CDR2 as FQNEAQ. CDR3 region: CASSFSRGRKQPQHF. The DNA for the CDR3 is TGTGCCAGCAGTTTTAGTAGGGGTCGAAAGCAGCCCCAGCATTTT.

J is TRBJ2-2 and V is TRBV15; TRBD2 matches at 9 bases. The CDR3 loop spans 16 amino acids. J was trimmed by 6 bases and V by 3 bases; bases with no gene match: 8. CDR1 is LNHNV and CDR2 is YYDKDF in the germline V gene (reference sequence). The chain's CDR3 is CATSSWEAGGAGELFF. Written as DNA, the CDR3 is TGTGCCACCAGCAGCTGGGAGGCGGGGGGGGCCGGGGAGCTGTTTTTT.

In this sample, this clone turned up once. The V gene is TRBV27, the J gene TRBJ2-1; D is ambiguous. This CDR3 comprises 13 residues. Germline assignment: CDR1 MNHEY and CDR2 SMNVEV (reference sequence). Trimming took 3 bases from V and 9 from J, leaving 12 bases between them. CDR3 protein: CASSFGSAGEQFF. CDR3 in DNA: TGTGCCAGCAGTTTTGGCAGCGCTGGTGAGCAGTTCTTC.

The sample holds one count of this clone. The chain has TRBV5-3 and TRBJ1-4, with a weak D call TRBD1 (5 bases). TRBV5-3 is an ORF, with its function uncertain. Trimming cost V 4 bases and J 5 bases, with 15 bases left between them. The length of the CDR3 is 15 residues. The CDR3 coding sequence is TGTGCCAGAAGCAACCTCGGGGGTTTAAATGAAAAACTGTTTTTT. This translates into CARSNLGGLNEKLFF.

This chain links TRBV9 with TRBJ2-2; 8 nucleotides align to TRBD2. The V segment lost 3 bases and the J segment 2 bases; nucleotides outside the gene matches: 3. This CDR3 is 15 amino acids long. The germline V gene has CDR1 SGDLS and CDR2 YYNGEE. As DNA, the CDR3 is TGTGCCAGCAGCGCCGGGGGGGGTAACACCGGGGAGCTGTTTTTT. Translated, it gives CASSAGGGNTGELFF.

The V call is TRBV13, the J call TRBJ2-7; 9 bases fit TRBD2. V was pared by 4 bases and J by 5 bases, with 9 bases of the junction left unmatched. CDR3 length: 15 amino acids. Germline CDR1 and CDR2: PRHDT and FYEKMQ (reference sequence). The DNA for the CDR3 is TGTGCCAGCAGCTGGACCGGGACTAGCCTGGACGAGCAGTACTTC. Translating it yields CASSWTGTSLDEQYF.